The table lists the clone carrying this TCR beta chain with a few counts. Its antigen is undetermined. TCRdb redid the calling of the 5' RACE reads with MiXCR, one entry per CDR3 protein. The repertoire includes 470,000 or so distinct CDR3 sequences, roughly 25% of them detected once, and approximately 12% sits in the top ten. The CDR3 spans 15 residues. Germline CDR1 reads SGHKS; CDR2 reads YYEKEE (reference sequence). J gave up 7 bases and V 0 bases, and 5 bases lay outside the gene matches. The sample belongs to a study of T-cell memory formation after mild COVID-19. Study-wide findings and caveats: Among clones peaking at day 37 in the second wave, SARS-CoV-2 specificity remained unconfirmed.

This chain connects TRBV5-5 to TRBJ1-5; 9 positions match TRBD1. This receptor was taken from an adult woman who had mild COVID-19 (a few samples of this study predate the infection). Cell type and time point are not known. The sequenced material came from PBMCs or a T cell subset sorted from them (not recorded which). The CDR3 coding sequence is TGTGCCAGCAGCTTGGCAGGGACAGGGAGGCAGCCCCAGCATTTT. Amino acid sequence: CASSLAGTGRQPQHF.